This TCR beta chain was sequenced for a study of blood T cell repertoires in COVID-19. Looking at the study overall: Acute and convalescent COVID-19 samples came from the United States, Italy and Spain.

V lost 5 bases, J lost 6 bases, and 11 bases stayed unmatched. Germline V gene sequence: CDR1 LNHDA, CDR2 SQIVND (reference sequence). This CDR3 spans 17 amino acids. Recruits, aged about 18 to 100 years, lived in 20 to 30 US areas. Each participant's cohort was designated according to participant-reported clinical history. TCRdb's table, derived via immunoSEQ multiplex PCR, lists solely in-frame clones and lacks some. The repertoire includes about 240,000 clones, about 86% of them detected once, and roughly 3.5% sits in the top ten. Specimen: PBMCs or T cells enriched from blood (not recorded which). The V and J genes are TRBV19 and TRBJ2-2; 11 positions agree with TRBD2. This sequence originates from a woman between 40 and 55 years old with acute COVID-19. The CDR3 reads CASSSGLAGISSGELFF. Here the CDR3 DNA reads TGTGCCAGTAGTTCCGGACTAGCGGGTATCTCGTCCGGGGAGCTGTTTTTT.